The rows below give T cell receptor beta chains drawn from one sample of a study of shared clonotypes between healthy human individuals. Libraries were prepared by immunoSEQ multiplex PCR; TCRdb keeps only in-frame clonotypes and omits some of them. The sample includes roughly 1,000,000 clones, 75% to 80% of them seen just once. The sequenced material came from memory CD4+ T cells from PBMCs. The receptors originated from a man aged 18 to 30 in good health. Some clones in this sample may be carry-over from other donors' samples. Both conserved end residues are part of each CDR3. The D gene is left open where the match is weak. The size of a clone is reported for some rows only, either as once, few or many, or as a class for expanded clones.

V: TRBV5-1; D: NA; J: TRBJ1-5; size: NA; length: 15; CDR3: CASRKGGESNQPQHF; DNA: TGCGCCAGCAGGAAAGGGGGAGAAAGCAATCAGCCCCAGCATTTT
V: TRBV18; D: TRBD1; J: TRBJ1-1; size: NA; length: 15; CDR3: CASSRGTGAGTEAFF; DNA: TGTGCCAGCTCACGGGGGACAGGGGCTGGCACTGAAGCTTTCTTT
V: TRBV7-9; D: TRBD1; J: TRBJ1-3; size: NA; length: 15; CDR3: CASSLADRDGNTIYF; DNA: TGTGCCAGCAGCTTAGCGGACAGGGATGGAAACACCATATATTTT
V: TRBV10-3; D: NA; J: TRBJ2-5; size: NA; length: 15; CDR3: CAISDVGGTQETQYF; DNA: TGTGCCATCAGTGATGTGGGAGGAACCCAAGAGACCCAGTACTTC
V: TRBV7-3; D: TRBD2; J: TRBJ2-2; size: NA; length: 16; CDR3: CASSPGTSGTTGELFF; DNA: TGTGCCAGCAGCCCCGGGACTAGCGGTACCACCGGGGAGCTGTTTTTT
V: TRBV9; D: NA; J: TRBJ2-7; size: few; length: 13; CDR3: CASSVEVGYEQYF; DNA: TGTGCCAGCAGCGTAGAAGTAGGCTACGAGCAGTACTTC
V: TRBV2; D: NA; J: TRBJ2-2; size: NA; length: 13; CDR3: CASREVTTGELFF; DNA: TGTGCCAGCAGAGAAGTAACCACCGGGGAGCTGTTTTTT
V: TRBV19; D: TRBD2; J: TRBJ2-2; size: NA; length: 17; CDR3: CASSQTSGSPITGELFF; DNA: TGTGCCAGTAGTCAGACTAGCGGGAGTCCTATCACCGGGGAGCTGTTTTTT
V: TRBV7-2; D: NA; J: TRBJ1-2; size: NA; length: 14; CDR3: CASSLPGEDYGYTF; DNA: TGTGCCAGCAGCTTACCAGGGGAGGACTATGGCTACACCTTC
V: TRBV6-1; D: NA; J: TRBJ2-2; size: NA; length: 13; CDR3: CASRNLWAGELFF; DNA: TGTGCCAGCAGAAACCTTTGGGCCGGGGAGCTGTTTTTT
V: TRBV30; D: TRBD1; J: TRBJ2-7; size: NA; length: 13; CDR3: CAPTGGPSYEQYF; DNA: TGTGCCCCAACAGGGGGGCCCTCCTACGAGCAGTACTTC
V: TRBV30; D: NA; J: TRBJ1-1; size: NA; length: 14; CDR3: CAWRTLMRDTEAFF; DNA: TGTGCCTGGAGGACCCTCATGAGGGACACTGAAGCTTTCTTT
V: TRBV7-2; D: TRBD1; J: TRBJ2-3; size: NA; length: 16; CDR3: CASSLTGTGGGGTQYF; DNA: TGTGCCAGCAGCCTCACCGGGACAGGGGGTGGTGGTACGCAGTATTTT
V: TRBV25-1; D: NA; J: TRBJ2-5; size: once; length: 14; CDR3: CASSESGGFETQYF; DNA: TGTGCCAGCAGTGAGAGTGGGGGTTTCGAGACCCAGTACTTC
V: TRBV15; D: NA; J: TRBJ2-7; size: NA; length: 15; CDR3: CATRKRGQHTYEQYF; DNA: TGTGCCACCCGAAAAAGAGGACAGCATACCTACGAGCAGTACTTC
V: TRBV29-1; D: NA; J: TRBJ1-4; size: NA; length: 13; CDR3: CSVAFRGNEKLFF; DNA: TGCAGCGTAGCATTCAGAGGAAATGAAAAACTGTTTTTT
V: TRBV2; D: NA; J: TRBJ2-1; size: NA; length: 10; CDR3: CASTKPGWFF; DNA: TGTGCCAGCACTAAACCAGGGTGGTTCTTC
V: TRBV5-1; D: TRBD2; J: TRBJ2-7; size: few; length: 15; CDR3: CASRGLAGNSYEQYF; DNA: TGCGCCAGCAGGGGACTAGCGGGGAACTCCTACGAGCAGTACTTC
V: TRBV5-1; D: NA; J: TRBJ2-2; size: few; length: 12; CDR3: CASSLPGQELFF; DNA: TGCGCCAGCAGCTTACCGGGACAGGAGCTGTTTTTT
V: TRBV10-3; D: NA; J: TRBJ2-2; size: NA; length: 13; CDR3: CAIRASDTGELFF; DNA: TGTGCCATCCGGGCGTCGGACACCGGGGAGCTGTTTTTT
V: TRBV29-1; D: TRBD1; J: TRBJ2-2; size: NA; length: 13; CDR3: CSVARQGTGELFF; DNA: TGCAGCGTTGCCCGACAGGGAACCGGGGAGCTGTTTTTT
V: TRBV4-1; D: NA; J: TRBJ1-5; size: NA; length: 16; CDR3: CASRQEAGGINQPQHF; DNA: TGCGCCAGCAGACAAGAGGCGGGGGGTATCAATCAGCCCCAGCATTTT
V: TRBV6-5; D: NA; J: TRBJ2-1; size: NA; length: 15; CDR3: CASKSPAERYNEQFF; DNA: TGTGCCAGCAAGTCCCCGGCGGAGCGGTACAATGAGCAGTTCTTC
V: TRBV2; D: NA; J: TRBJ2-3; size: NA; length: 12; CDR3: CASSAPPDTQYF; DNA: TGTGCCAGCAGTGCGCCCCCAGATACGCAGTATTTT
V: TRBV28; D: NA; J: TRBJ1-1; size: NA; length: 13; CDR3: CASHGRENTEAFF; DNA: TGTGCCAGCCATGGGCGGGAGAACACTGAAGCTTTCTTT
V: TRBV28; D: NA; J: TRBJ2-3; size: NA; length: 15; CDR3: CASSSGAYGTDTQYF; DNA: TGTGCCAGCAGTTCCGGGGCGTACGGCACAGATACGCAGTATTTT
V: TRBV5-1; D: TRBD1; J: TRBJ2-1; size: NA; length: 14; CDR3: CASSGQGANNEQFF; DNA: TGCGCCAGCTCGGGACAGGGGGCAAACAATGAGCAGTTCTTC
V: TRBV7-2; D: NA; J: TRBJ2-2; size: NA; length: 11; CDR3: CASSYPGELFF; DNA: TGTGCCAGCAGCTACCCCGGGGAGCTGTTTTTT
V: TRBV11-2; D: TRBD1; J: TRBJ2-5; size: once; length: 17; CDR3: CASTQDGGTGGLETQYF; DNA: TGTGCCAGCACCCAAGACGGGGGGACAGGGGGTTTAGAGACCCAGTACTTC
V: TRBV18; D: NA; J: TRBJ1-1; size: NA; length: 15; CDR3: CASSPGSGMNTEAFF; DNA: TGTGCCAGCTCACCGGGTAGCGGGATGAACACTGAAGCTTTCTTT
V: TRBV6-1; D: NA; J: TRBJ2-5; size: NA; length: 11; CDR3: CASSAKETQYF; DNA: TGTGCCAGCAGCGCAAAAGAGACCCAGTACTTC
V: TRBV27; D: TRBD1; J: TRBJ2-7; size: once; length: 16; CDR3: CASSNNVGQTVYEQYF; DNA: TGTGCCAGCAGTAACAATGTGGGACAGACTGTTTACGAGCAGTACTTC
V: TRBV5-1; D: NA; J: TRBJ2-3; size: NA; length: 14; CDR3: CASTGDSSTDTQYF; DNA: TGCGCCAGCACGGGGGATTCTAGCACAGATACGCAGTATTTT
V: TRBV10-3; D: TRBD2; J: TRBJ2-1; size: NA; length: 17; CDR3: CAISDHPSSGRAGEQFF; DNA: TGTGCCATCAGTGATCACCCATCTAGCGGGAGAGCGGGTGAGCAGTTCTTC
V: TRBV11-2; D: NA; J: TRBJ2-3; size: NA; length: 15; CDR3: CASSAAAQVTDTQYF; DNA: TGTGCCAGCAGCGCGGCGGCACAAGTCACAGATACGCAGTATTTT
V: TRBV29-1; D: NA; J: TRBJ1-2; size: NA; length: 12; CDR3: CSVEKASYGYTF; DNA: TGCAGCGTTGAAAAGGCGAGCTATGGCTACACCTTC
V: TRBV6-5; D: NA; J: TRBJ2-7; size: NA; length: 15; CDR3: CASSPPTKSSYEQYF; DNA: TGTGCCAGCAGTCCCCCGACCAAAAGCTCCTACGAGCAGTACTTC
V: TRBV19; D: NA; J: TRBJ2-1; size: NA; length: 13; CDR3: CASRLSSYNEQFF; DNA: TGTGCCAGTAGGCTAAGCTCCTACAATGAGCAGTTCTTC
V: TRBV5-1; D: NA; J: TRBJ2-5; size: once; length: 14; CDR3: CASSLGPAGETQYF; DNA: TGCGCCAGCAGCTTGGGACCCGCGGGGGAGACCCAGTACTTC